One and the same sample provided the 14 T cell receptor beta chains below, sequenced in a study of blood T cell repertoires in COVID-19. Produced via immunoSEQ multiplex PCR; TCRdb's table is partial and in-frame only. The table includes about 58,000 clones, roughly nine tenths detected once. Sequencing input: peripheral blood. Receptors were obtained from a woman in her seventies with active COVID-19.

This chain joins TRBV5-1 and TRBJ2-5, with TRBD2 matching 7 bases. V lost 5 bases, J lost 5 bases, and 9 bases stayed unmatched. This CDR3 region has 14 residues. CDR1 is SGHRS, CDR2 YFSETQ, per germline. CDR3 region: CASRHSGGDETQYF. The CDR3 coding sequence is TGCGCCAGCAGACACTCGGGGGGTGATGAGACCCAGTACTTC.

V usage is TRBV2 and J usage is TRBJ2-5; TRBD2 matches at 10 bases. Germline values: CDR1 SNHLY, CDR2 FYNNEI. The J segment lost 2 bases and the V segment lost 7 bases, leaving 7 bases of the junction unmatched. The length of the CDR3 is 15 residues. The CDR3 here is CASNLGLAPQETQYF. In DNA form, the CDR3 reads TGTGCCAGCAACCTGGGACTAGCGCCACAAGAGACCCAGTACTTC.

The V and J genes are TRBV19 and TRBJ2-5; D remains unclear. From germline, CDR1 is LNHDA and CDR2 SQIVND (reference sequence). The CDR3 contains 13 residues. The germline V and J ends were trimmed by 0 bases and 3 bases, with 5 bases remaining between them. The CDR3 loop is CASSIDLEETQYF. CDR3 DNA sequence: TGTGCCAGTAGTATAGATCTTGAAGAGACCCAGTACTTC.

This chain links TRBV7-6 with TRBJ2-4; the match to TRBD2 covers 7 bases. The CDR3 has 17 residues. Germline loops: CDR1 SGHVS, CDR2 FNYEAQ. V trimming: 5 bases; J trimming: 0 bases; junction bases outside the gene matches: 10. The CDR3 loop reads CASSASQGLRAKNIQYF. In nucleotides, the CDR3 is TGTGCCAGCAGCGCCAGCCAGGGACTAAGAGCCAAAAACATTCAGTACTTC.

V gene TRBV19 combines with J gene TRBJ2-2; perhaps TRBD2 as D (6 bases). V shed 4 bases and J shed 4 bases, with 16 bases lying between them. The CDR3 runs to 16 residues. CDR1 and CDR2 from the germline V gene are LNHDA and SQIVND (reference sequence). For the CDR3, the DNA is TGTGCCAGTAGTACTGCGGGACCTCTTTTCACCGGGGAGCTGTTTTTT. Protein: CASSTAGPLFTGELFF.

The V and J genes are TRBV19 and TRBJ2-2, with D hard to call. From germline, CDR1 is LNHDA and CDR2 SQIVND (reference sequence). This CDR3 comprises 13 residues. The V gene lost 10 bases and the J gene lost 5 bases, with 14 bases spanning the gap. The DNA of the CDR3 is TGTGCCACCCCAAGATCGGTAACCGGGGAGCTGTTTTTT. Its translation is CATPRSVTGELFF.

The rearrangement joins TRBV7-6 to TRBJ2-5; 9 nucleotides line up with TRBD1. After removal of 8 bases from V and 5 bases from J, the junction contained 3 bases not matched to a gene. CDR1 and CDR2 from the germline V gene are SGHVS and FNYEAQ. The CDR3 spans 12 residues. In nucleotides, the CDR3 is TGTGCCAGCGGGGACAGGGCGGAGACCCAGTACTTC. It is translated as CASGDRAETQYF.

The V call is TRBV30, the J call TRBJ1-5, with 8 bases lining up with TRBD1. The CDR3 has 13 residues. Germline loops: CDR1 GTSNPN, CDR2 SVGIG (reference sequence). Trimming removed 6 bases from V and 3 bases from J; junction bases left unmatched: 4. The DNA of the CDR3 is TGTGCCTGTGGACAGGGTAACAATCAGCCCCAGCATTTT. Its translation is CACGQGNNQPQHF.

The table lists this clone with a few counts. This rearrangement joins TRBV28 to TRBJ2-5; TRBD2 aligns across 12 bases. J lost 4 bases, V lost 6 bases, and 6 bases had no gene match. This CDR3 region has 15 residues. Germline V gene data show CDR1 as MDHEN and CDR2 as SYDVKM. Here the CDR3 reads CASRTSGSAGETQYF. DNA for the CDR3: TGTGCCAGCAGGACTAGCGGGAGTGCAGGAGAGACCCAGTACTTC.

V gene TRBV30 combines with J gene TRBJ2-1; 9 bases match TRBD2. The length of the CDR3 is 16 residues. Germline trimming cut 4 bases from V and 2 bases from J; bases unmatched to any gene: 9. Looked up from germline, CDR1 is GTSNPN and CDR2 is SVGIG (reference sequence). This chain's CDR3 is CAWKQPGGGAYNEQFF. CDR3 bases: TGTGCCTGGAAGCAACCCGGCGGGGGGGCCTACAATGAGCAGTTCTTC.

The CDR3 loop is CASSLETTGGTAFF. For the CDR3, the DNA is TGTGCCAGCAGCTTGGAAACGACAGGGGGGACGGCTTTCTTT. The genes are TRBV5-4 and TRBJ1-1, with 9 bases identical to TRBD1. The germline V gene encodes CDR1 SGHNT and CDR2 YYREEE (reference sequence). V gave up 0 bases and J gave up 11 bases; unmatched junction bases: 8. This CDR3 spans 14 amino acids.

The genes are TRBV2 and TRBJ1-1; possible D gene TRBD1, 5 bases. V lost 0 bases and J 5 bases, leaving 16 bases between the germline ends. The CDR3 contains 16 residues. The germline V gene encodes CDR1 SNHLY and CDR2 FYNNEI. The CDR3 DNA reads TGTGCCAGCAGTGAAGCCCCCACCCCAGGGAAGACTGAAGCTTTCTTT. Protein product: CASSEAPTPGKTEAFF. The whole variable domain, filled in from reference TRBV2 and TRBJ1-1, reads EPEVTQTPSHQVTQMGQEVILRCVPISNHLYFYWYRQILGQKVEFLVSFYNNEISEKSEIFDDQFSVERPDGSNFTLKIRSTKLEDSAMYFCASSEAPTPGKTEAFFGQGTRLTVV.

V and J are TRBV7-3 and TRBJ2-1, with 13 bases fitting TRBD2. CDR3 length: 16 amino acids. The germline V gene encodes CDR1 SGHTA and CDR2 FQGTGA. After removal of 3 bases from V and 2 bases from J, the junction contained 1 base not matched to a gene. CDR3 nucleotides: TGTGCCAGCAGCTTCGGGACTAGCGGGACCTACAATGAGCAGTTCTTC. Translating gives CASSFGTSGTYNEQFF.

The chain joins TRBV4-1 to TRBJ2-3; maybe TRBD2 (6 bases). Germline V gives CDR1 MGHRA, CDR2 YSYEKL. The CDR3 consists of 14 residues. V lost 4 bases to trimming and J lost 3 bases, with 11 bases between them. For the CDR3, the DNA is TGCGCCAGCAGCCTCGGGACTCAAACAGATACGCAGTATTTT. Its protein product is CASSLGTQTDTQYF.